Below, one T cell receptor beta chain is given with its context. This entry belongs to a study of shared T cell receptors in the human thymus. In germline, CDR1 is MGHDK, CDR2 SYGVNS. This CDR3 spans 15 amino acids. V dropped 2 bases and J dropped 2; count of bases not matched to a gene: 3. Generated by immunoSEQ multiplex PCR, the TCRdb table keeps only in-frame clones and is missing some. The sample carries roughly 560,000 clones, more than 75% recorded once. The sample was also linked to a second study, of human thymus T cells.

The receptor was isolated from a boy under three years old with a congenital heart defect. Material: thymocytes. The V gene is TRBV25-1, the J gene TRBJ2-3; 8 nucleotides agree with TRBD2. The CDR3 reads CASSEVAGLTDTQYF. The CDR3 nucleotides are TGTGCCAGCAGTGAAGTAGCGGGACTCACAGATACGCAGTATTTT.